The source of this T cell receptor (beta chain) is a study of blood T cells in healthy people across ages. It was with a sample-barcoded 5' primer and a J-beta primer mix that a second PCR of about 6 to 12 cycles was run. TCRdb reprocessed the 5' RACE reads via MiXCR and lists one record per CDR3 protein. The table includes some 1,500,000 distinct CDR3 sequences, less than 45% detected once. The CDR3 totals 15 residues. J lost 5 bases, V lost 6 bases, and 5 bases had no gene match. Germline V gene sequence: CDR1 DFQATT, CDR2 SNEGSKA (reference sequence). The sample comprised blood. This TCR was recovered from a woman between 18 and 29 years old in good health. This chain links TRBV20-1 with TRBJ2-4, with 15 bases aligning to TRBD2. CDR3 bases: TGCAGTGCGTGGACTAGCGGGAGGGAAGAAAACATTCAGTACTTC. Amino acid sequence: CSAWTSGREENIQYF.